A selection of T cell receptor beta chains follows, all from one sample in a study of CXCR3-negative and CXCR3-positive naive CD8 T cells. For each CDR3 protein, TCRdb gives one entry from its re-call of the 5' RACE reads, without DNA. The sample has around 63,000 distinct CDR3 sequences. The sample taken for sequencing was naive CXCR3+ CD8+ T cells from blood. The receptors stem from a human donor in good health. Some clones in this sample may be carry-over from other donors' samples. Each CDR3 is given with its conserved first and last residue.

V gene: TRBV28
J gene: TRBJ2-7
CDR3 protein: CASSLDTTGVHVEQYF

V gene: TRBV28
J gene: TRBJ2-5
CDR3 protein: CASGQRGLKETQYF

V gene: TRBV29-1
J gene: TRBJ1-1
CDR3 protein: CSVEDLMNTEAFF

V gene: TRBV30
J gene: TRBJ1-6
CDR3 protein: CAWNPTGGNSPLHF

V gene: TRBV12-3/TRBV12-4
J gene: TRBJ2-7
CDR3 protein: CASSGDLNSYEQYF

V gene: TRBV28
J gene: TRBJ2-7
CDR3 protein: CASSAQLAGTAYEQYF

V gene: TRBV28
J gene: TRBJ2-5
CDR3 protein: CASRRRGQETQYF

V gene: TRBV4-3
J gene: TRBJ2-5
CDR3 protein: CASSQENSQETQYF

V gene: TRBV6-4
J gene: TRBJ2-3
CDR3 protein: CASSELAGSTDTQYF

V gene: TRBV12-3/TRBV12-4
J gene: TRBJ1-3
CDR3 protein: CASRHGTGNTIYF

V gene: TRBV7-6
J gene: TRBJ2-7
CDR3 protein: CASSRGLAQGEQYF

V gene: TRBV7-9
J gene: TRBJ2-7
CDR3 protein: CASSLAGQVTYEQYF

V gene: TRBV29-1
J gene: TRBJ2-1
CDR3 protein: CSVTAGAYNEQFF

V gene: TRBV5-1
J gene: TRBJ2-1
CDR3 protein: CASSLETGRRWNEQFF

V gene: TRBV3-1
J gene: TRBJ2-5
CDR3 protein: CATHPGPPRGETQYF

V gene: TRBV29-1
J gene: TRBJ2-2
CDR3 protein: CSVERDSGDDTGELFF

V gene: TRBV12-3/TRBV12-4
J gene: TRBJ2-5
CDR3 protein: CASSWGDPPAETQYF

V gene: TRBV7-7
J gene: TRBJ2-7
CDR3 protein: CASSFGVSYEQYF

V gene: TRBV29-1
J gene: TRBJ2-1
CDR3 protein: CSVAGLAGAGEQFF

V gene: TRBV5-1
J gene: TRBJ2-7
CDR3 protein: CASSLEGPSYEQYF

V gene: TRBV7-9
J gene: TRBJ2-3
CDR3 protein: CASSGIGSLTDTQYF

V gene: TRBV2
J gene: TRBJ2-1
CDR3 protein: CASTLSGGDYNEQFF

V gene: TRBV7-8
J gene: TRBJ2-2
CDR3 protein: CASSSPFNLVDTGELFF

V gene: TRBV20-1
J gene: TRBJ2-3
CDR3 protein: CSARRSSTPPTRDTQYF

V gene: TRBV4-1
J gene: TRBJ2-1
CDR3 protein: CASSLGDYNEQFF

V gene: TRBV29-1
J gene: TRBJ1-5
CDR3 protein: CSARTGEYQPQHF

V gene: TRBV12-3/TRBV12-4
J gene: TRBJ1-6
CDR3 protein: CASSLGGARNSPLHF

V gene: TRBV4-3
J gene: TRBJ1-1
CDR3 protein: CASSPGRYTEAFF

V gene: TRBV7-2
J gene: TRBJ2-1
CDR3 protein: CASSLFPQQVNEQFF

V gene: TRBV20-1
J gene: TRBJ2-7
CDR3 protein: CSARAAASYEQYF

V gene: TRBV7-8
J gene: TRBJ2-7
CDR3 protein: CASSLYSYNYEQYF

V gene: TRBV12-3/TRBV12-4
J gene: TRBJ2-2
CDR3 protein: CASRGGIGPNTGELFF

V gene: TRBV10-2
J gene: TRBJ1-1
CDR3 protein: CASSGRVYTEAFF

V gene: TRBV6-5
J gene: TRBJ2-3
CDR3 protein: CASSYSRGTDTQYF

V gene: TRBV11-3
J gene: TRBJ2-1
CDR3 protein: CASSFSGRGDEQFF

V gene: TRBV6-5
J gene: TRBJ2-3
CDR3 protein: CASSWGGVDTQYF

V gene: TRBV7-2
J gene: TRBJ1-5
CDR3 protein: CASGVWVNQPQHF

V gene: TRBV28
J gene: TRBJ2-7
CDR3 protein: CASSFGQHYEQYF

V gene: TRBV7-9
J gene: TRBJ1-3
CDR3 protein: CASSGGDTGNTIYF

V gene: TRBV6-4
J gene: TRBJ2-2
CDR3 protein: CASSDSTGGGELFF

V gene: TRBV7-8
J gene: TRBJ1-1
CDR3 protein: CASSVTSSGTEAFF

V gene: TRBV20-1
J gene: TRBJ2-2
CDR3 protein: CSATGTSSTGELFF

V gene: TRBV6-5
J gene: TRBJ2-2
CDR3 protein: CASSYYGGLNTGELFF

V gene: TRBV20-1
J gene: TRBJ2-1
CDR3 protein: CSARDQGDYNEQFF